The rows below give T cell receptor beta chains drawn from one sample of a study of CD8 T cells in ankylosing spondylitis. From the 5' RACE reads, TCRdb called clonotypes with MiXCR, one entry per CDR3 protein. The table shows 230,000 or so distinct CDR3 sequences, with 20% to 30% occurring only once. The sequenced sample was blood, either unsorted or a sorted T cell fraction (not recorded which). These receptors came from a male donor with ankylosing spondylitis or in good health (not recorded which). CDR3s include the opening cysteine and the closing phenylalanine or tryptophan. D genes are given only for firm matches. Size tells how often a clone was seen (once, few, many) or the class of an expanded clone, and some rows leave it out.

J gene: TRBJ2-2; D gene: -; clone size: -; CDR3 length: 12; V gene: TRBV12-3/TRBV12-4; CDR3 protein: CASSFSAGELFF; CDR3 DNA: TGTGCCAGCAGTTTCAGCGCGGGGGAGCTGTTTTTT
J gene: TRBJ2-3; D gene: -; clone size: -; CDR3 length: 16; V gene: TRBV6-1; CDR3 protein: CASRERGYGRTDTQYF; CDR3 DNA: TGTGCCAGCAGGGAGAGGGGATATGGCAGGACAGATACGCAGTATTTT
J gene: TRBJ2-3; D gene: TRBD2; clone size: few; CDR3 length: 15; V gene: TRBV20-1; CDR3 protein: CSARNSGGVADTQYF; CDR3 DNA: TGCAGTGCTAGGAATAGCGGGGGTGTGGCAGATACGCAGTATTTT
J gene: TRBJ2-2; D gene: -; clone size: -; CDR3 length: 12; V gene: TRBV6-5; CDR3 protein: CASTGDTGELFF; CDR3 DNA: TGTGCCAGCACGGGCGACACCGGGGAGCTGTTTTTT
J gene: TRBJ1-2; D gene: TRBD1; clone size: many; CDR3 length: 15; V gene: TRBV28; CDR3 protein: CASKGAVSGGYGYTF; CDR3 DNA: TGTGCCAGCAAAGGTGCCGTGTCAGGGGGGTATGGCTACACCTTC
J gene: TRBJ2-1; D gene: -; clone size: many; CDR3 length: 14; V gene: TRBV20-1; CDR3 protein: CSARGVASYNEQFF; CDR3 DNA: TGCAGTGCAAGGGGGGTAGCGTCCTACAATGAGCAGTTCTTC
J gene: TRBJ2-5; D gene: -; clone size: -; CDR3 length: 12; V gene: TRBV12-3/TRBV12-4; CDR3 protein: CASSQWSETQYF; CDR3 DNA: TGTGCCAGCAGTCAGTGGTCGGAGACCCAGTACTTC
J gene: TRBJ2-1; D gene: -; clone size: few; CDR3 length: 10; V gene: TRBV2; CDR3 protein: CASSVHEQFF; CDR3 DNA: TGTGCCAGCAGTGTCCATGAGCAGTTCTTC
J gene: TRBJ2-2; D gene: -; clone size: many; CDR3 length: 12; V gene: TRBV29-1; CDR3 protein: CSVEQNTGELFF; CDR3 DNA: TGCAGCGTTGAGCAGAACACCGGGGAGCTGTTTTTT
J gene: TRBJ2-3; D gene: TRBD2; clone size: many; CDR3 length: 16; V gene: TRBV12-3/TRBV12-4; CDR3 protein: CASRLSSSGDTDTQYF; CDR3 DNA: TGTGCCAGCAGACTCTCCTCTAGCGGGGACACAGATACGCAGTATTTT
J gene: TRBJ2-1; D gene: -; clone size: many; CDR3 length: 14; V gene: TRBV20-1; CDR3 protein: CSARQRRKNNEQFF; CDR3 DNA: TGCAGTGCTAGACAGCGGAGAAAAAACAATGAGCAGTTCTTC
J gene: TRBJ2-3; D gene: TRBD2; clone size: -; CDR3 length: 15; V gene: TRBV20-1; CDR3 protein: CSALPGVAGTGTQYF; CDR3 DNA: TGCAGTGCTCTCCCCGGGGTAGCGGGGACTGGTACGCAGTATTTT
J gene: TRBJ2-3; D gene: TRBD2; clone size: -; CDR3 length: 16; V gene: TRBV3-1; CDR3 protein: CASSLGLAGARDTQYF; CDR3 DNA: TGTGCCAGCAGCCTGGGACTAGCGGGGGCGAGGGATACGCAGTATTTT
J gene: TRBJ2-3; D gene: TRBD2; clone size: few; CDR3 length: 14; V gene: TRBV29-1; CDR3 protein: CSVGLAGFTDTQYF; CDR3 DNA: TGCAGCGTTGGGCTAGCGGGGTTCACAGATACGCAGTATTTT
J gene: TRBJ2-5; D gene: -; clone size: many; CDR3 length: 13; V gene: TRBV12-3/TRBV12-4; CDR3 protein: CASSPSPDMTQYF; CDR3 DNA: TGTGCCAGCAGTCCCTCCCCGGACATGACCCAGTACTTC